This TCR beta chain comes out of a study of T cells in Graves' hyperthyroidism and ophthalmopathy. Stable disease denoted Graves' hyperthyroidism without ophthalmopathy progression within 18 months. With 2 bases removed from V and 11 bases from J, the gap between germline ends came to 9 bases. The germline V gene encodes CDR1 MNHEY and CDR2 SVGEGT. This CDR3 region has 11 residues. This clonotype came up a few times. It was RNA transcripts that yielded the amplified TCR beta CDR3 regions. The HTBI primer set drove a first-round RT-PCR of the TCR CDR3. TCRdb itself ran the multiplex PCR reads through MiXCR, one entry per CDR3 protein. The data contain approximately 300,000 distinct CDR3 sequences, over 15% of them singletons.

The chain has TRBV6-2 or TRBV6-3 and TRBJ1-1; D perhaps matches TRBD1 (6 bases). Material for sequencing was blood. The sequence derives from a young man with Graves' hyperthyroidism. CDR3 sequence reads: CASSYGGRAFF. DNA of the CDR3: TGTGCCAGCAGTTACGGGGGGCGCGCTTTCTTT.